This T cell receptor beta chain was documented in a study of technical replicates of blood from a handful of donors. Profiling relied on immunoSEQ multiplex PCR, and the TCRdb table lists in-frame clones only, not all of them. Here the sample spans roughly 57,000 clones, about 96% being singletons. This CDR3 is built from 15 residues. Trimming removed 0 bases from V and 3 bases from J, with 8 bases in between. Germline CDR1 is MNHEY and CDR2 is SVGAGI. The chain links TRBV6-5 to TRBJ1-4; TRBD1 is a possible D gene (5 bases). This TCR derives from a human donor in good health. Some clones in this sample may be carry-over from other donors' samples. The sequenced material came from PBMCs. The CDR3 is CASSYSGGSNEKLFF. The CDR3 bases are TGTGCCAGCAGTTACTCCGGGGGTTCTAATGAAAAACTGTTTTTT.